This T cell receptor (beta chain) was recovered during a study of a mutant IDH1 vaccine in newly diagnosed glioma. Study details: Before enrollment, patients got radiotherapy alone, temozolomide alone, or mostly the combination.

Concerning this clone itself: No antigen is known for it.

The time point denotes: week 35, safety follow-up. Vaccination comprised doses that each held 300 ug of mutant IDH1 20-mer peptide, plus topical imiquimod. This CDR3 contains 12 residues. The germline V gene has CDR1 SGHAT and CDR2 FQNNGV. Between the trimmed V and J ends, which lost 0 bases and 10 bases, there was a span of 7 bases. This table comes from immunoSEQ multiplex PCR, and its TCRdb copy is limited to in-frame clones, with some not included. The repertoire holds over 45,000 clones, about three quarters seen once, with 12% in the top ten. The sequencing used PBMCs, collected from a glioma patient whose treatment included an IDH1 peptide vaccine. This clonotype was sampled from a man aged 35 to 55 with glioma. The rearrangement uses TRBV11-2 and TRBJ2-4; D not certain. Here the CDR3 DNA reads TGTGCCAGCAGCTTAGACCCCGAGATTCAGTACTTC. Translated: CASSLDPEIQYF.